This T cell receptor beta chain was sequenced in a study of shared clonotypes between healthy human individuals (TCRdb year 2020). Looking at the study overall: Three men and two women, aged 18 to 49 years, made up the cohort. Per donor, three plates each were used for CD4 naive and CD4 memory, two for CD8 naive, and one for CD8 memory. Blood TCR repertoires of five healthy adults were deeply sequenced to estimate repertoire size and the extent of clonotype sharing between individuals. To increase sequencing depth and limit assay-specific biases, different laboratories used diverse techniques to prepare libraries and sequence TCR repertoires. Between about 0.9 and 8.9 billion PBMCs per donor were obtained by leukapheresis.

TCR CDR3 regions were amplified from genomic DNA by multiplex PCR using the deep immunoSEQ assay. Extracted genomic DNA from each cell subset was distributed evenly across all wells of several immunoSEQ 96-well plates, and each plate was treated as a replicate. For sorted subsets, each replicate PCR was loaded with approximately 190 ng genomic DNA, equivalent to about 30,000 T cell genomes. Purified libraries were quantified with a Qubit 3.0 fluorometer, sized on a Bioanalyzer 2100, and re-quantified with the KAPA Library Quantification kit. Every immunoSEQ 96-well plate was sequenced on a dedicated single-read 150-cycle Illumina NextSeq 550 flow cell. In the source study's methods: Because the immunoSEQ output included only junctional sequences and no quality scores, the filtering could not be the same as the filtering used for full-length reads. To assign V/J genes and CDR3, sequences were annotated using PyIR, a Python wrapper for IgBLAST v1.9, with IMGT germline references. Reads were removed for weak V/J assignments (E-value above 1e-6), missing CDR3, stop codons, out-of-frame junctions, or ambiguous translated residues. A V3J clonotype was defined by an identical inferred V gene, J gene, and CDR3 amino acid sequence. To compute the percentage overlap between repertoires, the number of shared unique clonotypes was divided by the size of the smaller repertoire. Repertoire richness was assessed with RTK rarefaction, the Chao1 estimator, and Recon v2.1 estimates of unobserved clonotypes. Generation probabilities were computed with OLGA for all TCRbeta clonotypes obtained by the gDNA method from several donors. TCRdb provides this immuneACCESS table in a form limited to in-frame rearrangements. Some clones are lacking; in checked studies, under half of them reflect an unresolved V gene, and why the rest are absent is not known. V, J and clone size are taken as reported in that table, and D and trimming were inferred from the DNA itself. Within this sample are over a million clones, with about 76% of them counted one time only. In total, the top ten clones hold 1.4% of the sample.

Here is what the overall study found, with its caveats: Sharing across a few donors was observed for approximately 5% of naive CD4, 3.5% of naive CD8, roughly 2.3% of memory CD4, and less than 0.45% of memory CD8 clonotypes. Because the study included a small number of donors, the genetic and exposure-history diversity represented was limited. Pairwise subsampling led to the expectation that sequencing depth would affect the degree of clonotype sharing among donors. Even with the large sequencing depth, rarefaction of the sorted-subset datasets indicated that sequencing was incomplete. Compared with non-shared clonotypes, the clonotypes found in all four sorted-subset donors had higher generation probabilities. Naive subsets generally had larger estimated clonotype richness than memory subsets. Sampling was limited to blood, and TCR repertoires in tissue likely differ from TCR repertoires in blood.

Per the germline V gene, SGHVS is the CDR1 and FNYEAQ is the CDR2. V drops 6 bases and J drops 0 bases, leaving 14 bases in between. Taken from cysteine to phenylalanine, the CDR3 has 15 residues. Only the CDR3 portion is preserved as DNA: 45 bases, with reading frame beginning at the first base. The donors were healthy, HIV-negative adults with no recently reported acute infections or vaccinations. All donors were Caucasian adults living in Nashville, Tennessee, USA. CD4+ T cells were enriched by magnetic negative selection, after which naive cells were positively selected on CD45RA and the negative fraction was taken as the memory subset. After blood collection by leukapheresis, PBMCs were isolated using Ficoll-Histopaque density gradient centrifugation and then cryopreserved in the vapor phase of liquid nitrogen. Purity and quantity of every magnetically sorted T cell population were checked by analytical flow cytometry. Genomic DNA was isolated from every sorted fraction and measured by UV absorbance on a Nanodrop 2000c.

With respect to this clone: Its recognized antigen is unknown. No base quality values were provided; no much bigger clone lies one nucleotide off.

The sequence joins TRBV7-6 to TRBJ1-1; a tentative D match to TRBD1 spans 6 bases. The sequence came from a man aged 18 to 30 in good health. Input material: memory CD4+ T cells sorted from blood. Taken with the paper, the label for cell subset or site translates to: CD45RA-negative fraction. The CDR3 reads as follows: CASRASGEMNTEAFF. The DNA sequence is as follows: TGTGCCAGCAGGGCCTCAGGGGAAATGAACACTGAAGCTTTCTTT.